This T cell receptor beta chain originates from a study of patients and donors after allogeneic stem cell transplantation. This clonotype occurred a few times. TCRdb redid the calling of the RT-PCR reads with MiXCR, one entry per CDR3 protein. Of about 960,000 distinct CDR3 sequences in the sample, more than 15% were seen once. In germline, CDR1 is MGHRA, CDR2 YSYEKL. The CDR3 length is 15 residues. With V trimmed by 3 bases and J by 4 bases, 7 bases remained unmatched. The genes are TRBV4-1 and TRBJ2-5; 8 nucleotides match TRBD2. This clonotype was obtained from a human donor who was either an allogeneic HSCT recipient or a stem cell or donor lymphocyte infusion donor (not recorded which). It is not recorded whose cells these are; they may come from a transplant donor. The sample comprised blood, either unsorted or a sorted T cell fraction (not recorded which). CDR3 amino acids: CASSQSGLVIETQYF. The CDR3 DNA is TGCGCCAGCAGCCAGTCGGGACTAGTTATAGAGACCCAGTACTTC.